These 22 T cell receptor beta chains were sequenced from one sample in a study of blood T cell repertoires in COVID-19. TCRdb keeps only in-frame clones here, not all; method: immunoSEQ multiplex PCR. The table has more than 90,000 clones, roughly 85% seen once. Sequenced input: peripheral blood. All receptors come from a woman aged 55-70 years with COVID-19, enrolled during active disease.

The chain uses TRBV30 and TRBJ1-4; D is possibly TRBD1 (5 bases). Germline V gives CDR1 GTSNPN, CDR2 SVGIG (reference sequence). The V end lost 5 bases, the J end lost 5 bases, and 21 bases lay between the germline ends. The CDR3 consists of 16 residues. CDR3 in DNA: TGTGCCTGGGAGTCCCCCAGGGCTCTTGGCAATGAAAAACTGTTTTTT. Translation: CAWESPRALGNEKLFF. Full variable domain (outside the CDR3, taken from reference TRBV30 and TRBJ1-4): SQTIHQWPATLVQPVGSPLSLECTVEGTSNPNLYWYRQAAGRGLQLLFYSVGIGQISSEVPQNLSASRPQDRQFILSSKKLLLSDSGFYLCAWESPRALGNEKLFFGSGTQLSVL.

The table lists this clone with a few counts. The DNA of the CDR3 is TGTGCCACGACAGGGACAGGACCTGGGGCCAACGTCCTGACTTTC. Encoded protein: CATTGTGPGANVLTF. The chain carries TRBV10-3 and TRBJ2-6; 8 bases line up with TRBD1. The germline V gene encodes CDR1 ENHRY and CDR2 SYGVKD. CDR3 size: 15 residues. With V trimmed by 10 bases and J by 2 bases, 7 bases remained unmatched.

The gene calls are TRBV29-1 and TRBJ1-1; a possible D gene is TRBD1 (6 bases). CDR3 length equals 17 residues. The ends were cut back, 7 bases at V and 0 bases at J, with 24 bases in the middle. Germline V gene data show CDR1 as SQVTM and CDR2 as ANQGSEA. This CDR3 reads CSALVRQEVSLNTEAFF. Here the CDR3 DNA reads TGCAGCGCCCTGGTAAGACAGGAAGTTTCTTTGAACACTGAAGCTTTCTTT.

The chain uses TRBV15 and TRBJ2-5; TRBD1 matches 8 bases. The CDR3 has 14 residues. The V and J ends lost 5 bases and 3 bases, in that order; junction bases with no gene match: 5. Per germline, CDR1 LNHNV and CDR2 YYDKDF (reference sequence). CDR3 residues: CATSHPDREETQYF. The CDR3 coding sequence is TGTGCCACCAGCCATCCGGACAGGGAAGAGACCCAGTACTTC.

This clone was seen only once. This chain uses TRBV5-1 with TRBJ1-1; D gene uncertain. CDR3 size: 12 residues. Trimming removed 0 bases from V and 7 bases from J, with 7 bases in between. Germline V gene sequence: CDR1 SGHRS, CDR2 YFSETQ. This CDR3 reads CASSLAEGEAFF. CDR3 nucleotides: TGCGCCAGCAGCTTGGCCGAGGGTGAAGCTTTCTTT.

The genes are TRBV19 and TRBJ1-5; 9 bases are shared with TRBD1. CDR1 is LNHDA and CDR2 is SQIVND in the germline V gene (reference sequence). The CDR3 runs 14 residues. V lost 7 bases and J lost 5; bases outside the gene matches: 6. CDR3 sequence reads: CASNRDRDYQPQHF. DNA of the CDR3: TGTGCCAGTAACCGGGACAGGGACTATCAGCCCCAGCATTTT. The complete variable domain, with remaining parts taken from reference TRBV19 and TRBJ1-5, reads DGGITQSPKYLFRKEGQNVTLSCEQNLNHDAMYWYRQDPGQGLRLIYYSQIVNDFQKGDIAEGYSVSREKKESFPLTVTSAQKNPTAFYLCASNRDRDYQPQHFGDGTRLSIL.

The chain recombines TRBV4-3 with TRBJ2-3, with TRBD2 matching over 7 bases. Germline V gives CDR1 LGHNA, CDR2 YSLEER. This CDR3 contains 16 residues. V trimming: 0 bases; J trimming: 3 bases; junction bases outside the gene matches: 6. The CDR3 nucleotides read TGCGCCAGCAGCCAAGAGTACGGGGGAGGGACAGATACGCAGTATTTT. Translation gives CASSQEYGGGTDTQYF.

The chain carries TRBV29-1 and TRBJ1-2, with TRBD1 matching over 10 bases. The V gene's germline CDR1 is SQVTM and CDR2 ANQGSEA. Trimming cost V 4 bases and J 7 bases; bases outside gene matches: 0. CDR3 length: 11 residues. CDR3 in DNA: TGCAGCGTTGGGACAGGGGGTGGCTACACCTTC. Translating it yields CSVGTGGGYTF.

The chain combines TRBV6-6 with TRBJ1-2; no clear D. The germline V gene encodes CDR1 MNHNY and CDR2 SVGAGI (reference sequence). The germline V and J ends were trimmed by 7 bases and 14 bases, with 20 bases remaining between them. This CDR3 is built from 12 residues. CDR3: CASTDDTRRWTF. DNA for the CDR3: TGTGCCAGCACCGACGACACCCGCCGGTGGACCTTC.

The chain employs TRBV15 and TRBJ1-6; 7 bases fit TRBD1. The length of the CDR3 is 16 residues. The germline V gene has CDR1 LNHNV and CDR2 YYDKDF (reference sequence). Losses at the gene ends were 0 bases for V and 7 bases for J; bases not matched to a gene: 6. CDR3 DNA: TGTGCCACCAGCAGAGACAGGGGGGCGCCGAATTCACCCCTCCACTTT. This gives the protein CATSRDRGAPNSPLHF.

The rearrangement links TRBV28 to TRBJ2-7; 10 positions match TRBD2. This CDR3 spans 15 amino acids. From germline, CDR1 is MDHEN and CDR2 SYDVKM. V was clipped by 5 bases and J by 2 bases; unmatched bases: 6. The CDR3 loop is CASSPASGGPYEQYF. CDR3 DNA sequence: TGTGCCAGCAGTCCGGCTAGCGGGGGCCCCTACGAGCAGTACTTC.

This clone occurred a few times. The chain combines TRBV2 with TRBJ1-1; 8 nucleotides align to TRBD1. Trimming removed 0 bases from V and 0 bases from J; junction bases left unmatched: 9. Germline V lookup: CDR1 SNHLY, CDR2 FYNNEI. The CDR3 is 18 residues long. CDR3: CASSEALRTGTMNTEAFF. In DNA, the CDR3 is TGTGCCAGCAGTGAAGCGCTAAGGACAGGGACAATGAACACTGAAGCTTTCTTT.

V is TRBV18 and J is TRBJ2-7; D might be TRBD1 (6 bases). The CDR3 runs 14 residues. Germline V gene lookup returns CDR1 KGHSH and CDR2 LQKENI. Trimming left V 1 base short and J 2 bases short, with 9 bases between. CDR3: CASSPRQAAYEQYF. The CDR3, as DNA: TGTGCCAGCTCACCACGACAGGCCGCCTACGAGCAGTACTTC.

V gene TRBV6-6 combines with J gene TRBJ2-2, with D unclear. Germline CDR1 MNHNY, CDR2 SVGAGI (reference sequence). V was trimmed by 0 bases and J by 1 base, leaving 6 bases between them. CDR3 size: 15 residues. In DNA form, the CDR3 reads TGTGCCAGCAGTTACTCAGACAAGAACACCGGGGAGCTGTTTTTT. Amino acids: CASSYSDKNTGELFF.

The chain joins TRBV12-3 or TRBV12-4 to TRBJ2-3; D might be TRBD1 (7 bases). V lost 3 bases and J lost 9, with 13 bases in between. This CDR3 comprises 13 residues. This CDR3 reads CASSFLGGGTQYF. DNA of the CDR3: TGTGCCAGCAGTTTTTTAGGAGGGGGCACGCAGTATTTT.

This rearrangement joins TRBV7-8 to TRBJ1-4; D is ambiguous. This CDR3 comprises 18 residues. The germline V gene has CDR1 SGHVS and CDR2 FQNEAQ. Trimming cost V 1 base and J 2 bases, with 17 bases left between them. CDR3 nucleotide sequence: TGTGCCAGCAGCTTAGGCCTCGGGAGTTCCAGGACTAATGAAAAACTGTTTTTT. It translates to CASSLGLGSSRTNEKLFF.

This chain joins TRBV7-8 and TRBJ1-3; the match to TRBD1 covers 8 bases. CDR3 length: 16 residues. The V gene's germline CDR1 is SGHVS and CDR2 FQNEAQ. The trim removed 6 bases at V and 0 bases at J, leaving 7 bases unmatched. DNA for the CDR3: TGTGCCAGCAGTTTCGGACAGGGCCGCTCTGGAAACACCATATATTTT. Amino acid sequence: CASSFGQGRSGNTIYF.

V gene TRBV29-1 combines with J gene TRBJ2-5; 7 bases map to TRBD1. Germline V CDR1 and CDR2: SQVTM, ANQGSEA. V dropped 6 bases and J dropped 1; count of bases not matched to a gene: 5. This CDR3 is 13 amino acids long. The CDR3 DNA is TGCAGCGTCACTGGGGACAGCCAAGAGACCCAGTACTTC. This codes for CSVTGDSQETQYF.

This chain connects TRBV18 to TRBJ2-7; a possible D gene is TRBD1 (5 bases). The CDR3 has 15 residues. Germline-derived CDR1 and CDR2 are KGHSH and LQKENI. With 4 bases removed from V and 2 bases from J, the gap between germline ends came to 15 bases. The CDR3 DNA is TGTGCCAGCTCACTTGCACAGGTACCCACCTACGAGCAGTACTTC. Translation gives CASSLAQVPTYEQYF.

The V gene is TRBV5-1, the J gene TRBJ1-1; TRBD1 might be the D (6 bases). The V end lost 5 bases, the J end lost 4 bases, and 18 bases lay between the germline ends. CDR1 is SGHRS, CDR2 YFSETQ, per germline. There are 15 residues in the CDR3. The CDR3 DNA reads TGCGCCAGCAGGCCCCCGGGGGGGCAAGGCACTGAAGCTTTCTTT. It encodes CASRPPGGQGTEAFF. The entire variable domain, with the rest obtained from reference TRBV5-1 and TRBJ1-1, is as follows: KAGVTQTPRYLIKTRGQQVTLSCSPISGHRSVSWYQQTPGQGLQFLFEYFSETQRNKGNFPGRFSGRQFSNSRSEMNVSTLELGDSALYLCASRPPGGQGTEAFFGQGTRLTVV.

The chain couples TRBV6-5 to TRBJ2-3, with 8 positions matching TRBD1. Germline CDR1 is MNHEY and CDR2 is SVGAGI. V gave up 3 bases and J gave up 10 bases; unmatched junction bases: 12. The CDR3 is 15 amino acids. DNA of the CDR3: TGTGCCAGCAGTTATTCAGGGGGCCTTGCAGGATCGCAGTATTTT. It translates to CASSYSGGLAGSQYF.

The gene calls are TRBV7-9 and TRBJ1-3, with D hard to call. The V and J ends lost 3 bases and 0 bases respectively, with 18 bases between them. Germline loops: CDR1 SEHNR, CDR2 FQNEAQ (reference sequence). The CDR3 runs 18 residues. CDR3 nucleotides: TGTGCCAGCAGCTTTCACTTGGGCACGCCGAGCTCTGGAAACACCATATATTTT. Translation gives CASSFHLGTPSSGNTIYF.